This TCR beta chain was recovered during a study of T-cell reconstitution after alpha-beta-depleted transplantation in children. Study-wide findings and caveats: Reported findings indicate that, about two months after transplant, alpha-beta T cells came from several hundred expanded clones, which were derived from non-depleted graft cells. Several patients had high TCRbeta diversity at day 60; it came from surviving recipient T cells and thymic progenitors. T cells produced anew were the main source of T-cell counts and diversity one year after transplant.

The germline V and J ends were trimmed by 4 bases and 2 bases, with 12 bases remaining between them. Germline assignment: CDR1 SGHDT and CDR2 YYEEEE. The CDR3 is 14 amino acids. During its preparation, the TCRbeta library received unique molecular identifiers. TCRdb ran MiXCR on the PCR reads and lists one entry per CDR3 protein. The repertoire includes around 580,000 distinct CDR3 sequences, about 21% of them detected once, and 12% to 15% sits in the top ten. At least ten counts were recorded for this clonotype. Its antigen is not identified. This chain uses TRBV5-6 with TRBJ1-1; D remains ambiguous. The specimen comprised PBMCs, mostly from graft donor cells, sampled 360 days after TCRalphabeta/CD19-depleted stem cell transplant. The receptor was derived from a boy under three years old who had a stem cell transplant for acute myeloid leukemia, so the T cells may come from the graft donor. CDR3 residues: CASSLAGYNTEAFF. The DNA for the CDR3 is TGTGCCAGCAGCCTGGCCGGGTACAACACTGAAGCTTTCTTT.